The next 2 T cell receptor beta chains were all read from a single sample in a study of blood T cell repertoires in COVID-19. Assay: immunoSEQ multiplex PCR; the TCRdb copy retains only in-frame clones and omits some. The sample lists around 320,000 clones, more than 85% occurring once. Sequencing was performed on PBMCs or T cells enriched from blood (not recorded which). Source of these receptors: a woman aged 25 to 39 who had been exposed to COVID-19.

The chain employs TRBV7-2 and TRBJ1-2; D unresolved. The CDR3 totals 13 residues. Trimming removed 4 bases at V and 4 bases at J, with 10 bases between. Per germline, CDR1 SGHTA and CDR2 FQGNSA. In nucleotides, the CDR3 is TGTGCCAGCAGCTCCTCAGTGCTCTATGGCTACACCTTC. This gives the protein CASSSSVLYGYTF.

This sequence joins TRBV10-3 and TRBJ2-6, with 7 bases fitting TRBD2. The CDR3 length is 18 residues. Germline trimming cut 0 bases from V and 6 bases from J; bases unmatched to any gene: 11. CDR1 and CDR2 (germline): ENHRY, SYGVKD. This CDR3 is CAISESKGRGGEANVLTF. DNA for the CDR3: TGTGCCATCAGTGAGTCGAAGGGGCGGGGAGGGGAGGCCAACGTCCTGACTTTC.